A single sample is the source of the 21 T cell receptor beta chains below, sequenced in a study of blood T cell repertoires in COVID-19. Sequencing was performed with immunoSEQ multiplex PCR; in TCRdb, only in-frame clones are kept and a portion is missing. The repertoire holds around 71,000 clones, with roughly nine tenths as singletons. The source material was peripheral blood. Every receptor here comes from an older woman with acute or convalescent COVID-19.

This clone came up once. The V and J genes are TRBV13 and TRBJ2-5, with 7 bases aligning to TRBD2. CDR3 size: 15 residues. Trimming took 5 bases from V and 5 from J; bases not matched to a gene: 11. The V gene's germline CDR1 is PRHDT and CDR2 FYEKMQ (reference sequence). The DNA of the CDR3 is TGTGCCAGCAGCCCCTCCGAGCGGGATTCGGAGACCCAGTACTTC. Translating gives CASSPSERDSETQYF.

The chain links TRBV4-1 to TRBJ2-1, with TRBD1 identical over 10 bases. The germline V gene has CDR1 MGHRA and CDR2 YSYEKL. The length of the CDR3 is 15 residues. The V gene end was trimmed by 2 bases and the J gene end by 8 bases; junction bases not matched to a gene: 6. The CDR3 spells CASSQPGQGLDEQFF. The CDR3, as DNA: TGCGCCAGCAGCCAACCGGGACAGGGGTTGGATGAGCAGTTCTTC.

This clone was recorded once. For the CDR3, the DNA is TGCGCCAGCAGCCCCCTGACAGTTCTAGAGACAGATACGCAGTATTTT. Encoded protein: CASSPLTVLETDTQYF. The rearrangement links TRBV4-3 to TRBJ2-3, with a possible D match to TRBD1 (5 bases). CDR1 LGHNA and CDR2 YSLEER come from the germline V gene. V lost 4 bases and J 3 bases, leaving 17 bases between the germline ends. The length of the CDR3 is 16 residues.

This clone was seen a few times. The chain combines TRBV18 with TRBJ1-3, with D possibly TRBD1 on 6 matching bases. Trimming removed 2 bases from V and 0 bases from J, with 14 bases in between. CDR1 and CDR2 from the germline V gene are KGHSH and LQKENI. This CDR3 region has 17 residues. The chain's CDR3 is CASSPLTGLLSGNTIYF. The CDR3 DNA reads TGTGCCAGCTCACCATTGACAGGACTTCTCTCTGGAAACACCATATATTTT.

This chain links TRBV3-1 (or the pseudogene TRBV3-2) with TRBJ1-5; D uncertain. CDR3 size: 14 residues. With 3 bases removed from V and 1 base from J, the gap between germline ends came to 7 bases. CDR1 LGHDT and CDR2 YNNKEL come from the germline V gene (reference sequence). CDR3 region: CASSQEDSNQPQHF. As DNA, the CDR3 is TGTGCCAGCAGCCAGGAGGACAGCAATCAGCCCCAGCATTTT.

The chain combines TRBV6-5 with TRBJ2-1; a weak D match, TRBD1 (5 bases). The CDR3 length is 15 residues. Trimming took off 0 bases at V and 8 bases at J, with 14 bases between the two ends. Per germline, CDR1 MNHEY and CDR2 SVGAGI. DNA of the CDR3: TGTGCCAGCAGTTACTCTTCAGGGTATGAGGATGAGCAGTTCTTC. It encodes CASSYSSGYEDEQFF.

J is TRBJ2-2 and V is TRBV11-2, with D possibly TRBD2 on 5 matching bases. This CDR3 spans 14 amino acids. CDR1 is SGHAT, CDR2 FQNNGV, per germline. V was trimmed by 4 bases and J by 5 bases, leaving 11 bases between them. CDR3 amino acids: CASSSTSGTGELFF. The DNA for the CDR3 is TGTGCCAGCAGCTCCACCTCGGGGACCGGGGAGCTGTTTTTT.

This chain joins TRBV24-1 and TRBJ2-3, with 9 bases identical to TRBD1. Germline V gene lookup returns CDR1 KGHDR and CDR2 SFDVKD. V trimming: 4 bases; J trimming: 4 bases; junction bases outside the gene matches: 5. This CDR3 spans 15 amino acids. DNA of the CDR3: TGTGCCACCAGTGAACCGACAGGGGGGGCAGATACGCAGTATTTT. This translates into CATSEPTGGADTQYF.

V is TRBV7-2 and J is TRBJ2-7; TRBD1 matches at 8 bases. The CDR3 covers 14 residues. Germline V gene lookup returns CDR1 SGHTA and CDR2 FQGNSA. J was trimmed by 2 bases and V by 5 bases; bases with no gene match: 5. The chain's CDR3 is CASSGRTGTYEQYF. CDR3 coding DNA: TGTGCCAGCAGCGGGAGGACAGGGACCTACGAGCAGTACTTC.

V and J are TRBV7-2 and TRBJ2-3, with TRBD2 identical over 8 bases. J lost 4 bases, V lost 0 bases, and 3 bases had no gene match. Germline V gene sequence: CDR1 SGHTA, CDR2 FQGNSA. CDR3 length equals 15 residues. This CDR3 reads CASSLASGRADTQYF. CDR3 nucleotides: TGTGCCAGCAGCTTAGCCTCCGGGAGGGCAGATACGCAGTATTTT. Full variable domain (rest looked up from reference TRBV7-2 and TRBJ2-3): GAGVSQSPSNKVTEKGKDVELRCDPISGHTALYWYRQSLGQGLEFLIYFQGNSAPDKSGLPSDRFSAERTGGSVSTLTIQRTQQEDSAVYLCASSLASGRADTQYFGPGTRLTVL.

The chain employs TRBV3-1 (or the pseudogene TRBV3-2) and TRBJ2-7, with D possibly being TRBD1 (6 bases). The CDR3 extends over 14 amino acids. Germline lookup yields CDR1 LGHDT and CDR2 YNNKEL (reference sequence). Trimming shortened V by 0 bases and J by 3 bases, and 9 bases separated the two germline ends. CDR3 nucleotides: TGTGCCAGCAGCCAAGAGGGACACATCTACGAGCAGTACTTC. Translation: CASSQEGHIYEQYF.

The rearrangement links TRBV19 to TRBJ1-2; D is unresolved. The CDR3 is made up of 10 amino acids. Trimming took off 8 bases at V and 7 bases at J, with 8 bases between the two ends. Germline lookup yields CDR1 LNHDA and CDR2 SQIVND (reference sequence). CDR3 protein: CASSGSGYTF. The CDR3 region has the DNA TGTGCCAGTTCCGGGAGTGGCTACACCTTC.

The gene calls are TRBV30 and TRBJ2-5, with TRBD1 as a possible D gene (5 bases). CDR1 and CDR2 (germline): GTSNPN, SVGIG (reference sequence). Trimming cost V 4 bases and J 0 bases, with 6 bases left between them. CDR3 size: 12 residues. The CDR3 DNA follows: TGTGCCTGGACGACAGACCAAGAGACCCAGTACTTC. Protein sequence: CAWTTDQETQYF.

This chain joins TRBV28 and TRBJ1-5; D is undetermined. V was shortened by 7 bases and J by 5 bases, with 18 bases between the two germline ends. The CDR3 runs to 15 residues. Germline CDR1 and CDR2: MDHEN and SYDVKM. This CDR3 reads CASNSPGGFDQPQHF. The DNA of the CDR3 is TGTGCCAGCAACTCTCCAGGAGGGTTCGATCAGCCCCAGCATTTT.

The J gene is TRBJ1-3, the V gene TRBV3-1 (or the pseudogene TRBV3-2); TRBD1 agrees at 7 bases. CDR1 and CDR2 from the germline V gene are LGHDT and YNNKEL (reference sequence). The V and J ends lost 4 bases and 3 bases, in that order; junction bases with no gene match: 9. There are 16 residues in the CDR3. CDR3: CASSRQGTAYGNTIYF. CDR3 nucleotide sequence: TGTGCCAGCAGCCGACAGGGTACGGCTTATGGAAACACCATATATTTT.

The chain couples TRBV7-9 to TRBJ1-3; 7 bases match TRBD1. Per the germline V gene, CDR1 is SEHNR and CDR2 is FQNEAQ (reference sequence). The CDR3 totals 14 residues. J was trimmed by 8 bases and V by 7 bases; bases with no gene match: 11. CDR3 nucleotides: TGTGCCAGCAACCCCCCCGCAGGGGGGCACACCATATATTTT. This translates into CASNPPAGGHTIYF.

The CDR3 DNA reads TGTGCCAGCAGCTTCCGGGACAGGGACAATGAGCAGTTCTTC. Translation: CASSFRDRDNEQFF. V gene TRBV7-3 combines with J gene TRBJ2-1; 9 bases agree with TRBD1. V lost 3 bases, J lost 5 bases, and 2 bases stayed unmatched. Per the germline V gene, CDR1 is SGHTA and CDR2 is FQGTGA. This CDR3 contains 14 residues.

The chain recombines TRBV7-9 with TRBJ1-5, with 12 positions matching TRBD1. V was pared by 5 bases and J by 2 bases, with 7 bases of the junction left unmatched. The CDR3 consists of 17 residues. Germline V gives CDR1 SEHNR, CDR2 FQNEAQ (reference sequence). In DNA, the CDR3 is TGTGCCAGCAGCAAAGGGACAGGGGGCTTTGGCAATCAGCCCCAGCATTTT. Amino acid sequence: CASSKGTGGFGNQPQHF.

The chain recombines TRBV12-3 or TRBV12-4 with TRBJ1-6; 8 nucleotides line up with TRBD1. The V and J ends lost 5 bases and 14 bases, in that order; junction bases with no gene match: 8. The CDR3 has 13 residues. The CDR3 sequence is CASSRTGMLSLHF. CDR3 coding DNA: TGTGCCAGCAGTAGGACAGGGATGTTGTCCCTCCACTTT.

The V call is TRBV14, the J call TRBJ2-7, with 9 bases fitting TRBD1. The CDR3 covers 15 residues. CDR1 SGHDN and CDR2 FVKESK come from the germline V gene. Unmatched junction bases numbered 8, after V lost 2 bases and J lost 6 bases. The CDR3 spells CASSQRRDRVLEQYF. For the CDR3, the DNA is TGTGCCAGCAGCCAACGGCGGGACAGGGTACTCGAGCAGTACTTC.

V and J are TRBV18 and TRBJ1-1; a weak D match, TRBD1 (6 bases). The CDR3 is 16 amino acids. Germline V gene data show CDR1 as KGHSH and CDR2 as LQKENI. V shed 3 bases and J shed 1 base, with 15 bases lying between them. CDR3 sequence: CASSPGGLGENTEAFF. The CDR3 coding sequence is TGTGCCAGCTCACCTGGGGGCCTAGGGGAGAACACTGAAGCTTTCTTT.